Listed here is a single T cell receptor (beta chain). Antigen: not known. This record belongs to a study of cytomegalovirus exposure and HLA in healthy donors. General observations from the study: Most TCRs appeared rarely, but some public TCRs recurred in many donors.

Profiling relied on immunoSEQ multiplex PCR, and the TCRdb table lists in-frame clones only, not all of them. The sample yields about 170,000 clones, roughly 96% seen once. Germline values: CDR1 SGDLS, CDR2 YYNGEE. Trimming removed 3 bases at V and 6 bases at J, with 3 bases between. This CDR3 is 11 amino acids long. The specimen was PBMCs. The rearrangement uses TRBV9 and TRBJ2-2; D is ambiguous. The origin of this receptor is a woman between 18 and 29 years old in good health and CMV-seronegative. In DNA, the CDR3 is TGTGCCAGCAGCGCTGCCGGGGAGCTGTTTTTT. Translated, it gives CASSAAGELFF. Variable domain in full (rest from reference TRBV9 and TRBJ2-2): DSGVTQTPKHLITATGQRVTLRCSPRSGDLSVYWYQQSLDQGLQFLIQYYNGEERAKGNILERFSAQQFPDLHSELNLSSLELGDSALYFCASSAAGELFFGEGSRLTVL.